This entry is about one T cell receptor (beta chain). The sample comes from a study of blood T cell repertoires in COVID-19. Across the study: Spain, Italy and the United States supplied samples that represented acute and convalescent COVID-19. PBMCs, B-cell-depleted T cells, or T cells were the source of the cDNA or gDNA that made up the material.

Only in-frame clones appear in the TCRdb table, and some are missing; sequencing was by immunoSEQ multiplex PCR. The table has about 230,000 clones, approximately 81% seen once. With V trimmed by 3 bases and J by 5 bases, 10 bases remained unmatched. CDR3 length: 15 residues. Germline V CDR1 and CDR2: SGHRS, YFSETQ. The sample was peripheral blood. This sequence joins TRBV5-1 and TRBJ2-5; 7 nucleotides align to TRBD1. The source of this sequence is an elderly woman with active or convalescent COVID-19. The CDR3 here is CASSSGTERGETQYF. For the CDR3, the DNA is TGCGCCAGCAGCTCTGGGACAGAGAGGGGGGAGACCCAGTACTTC.